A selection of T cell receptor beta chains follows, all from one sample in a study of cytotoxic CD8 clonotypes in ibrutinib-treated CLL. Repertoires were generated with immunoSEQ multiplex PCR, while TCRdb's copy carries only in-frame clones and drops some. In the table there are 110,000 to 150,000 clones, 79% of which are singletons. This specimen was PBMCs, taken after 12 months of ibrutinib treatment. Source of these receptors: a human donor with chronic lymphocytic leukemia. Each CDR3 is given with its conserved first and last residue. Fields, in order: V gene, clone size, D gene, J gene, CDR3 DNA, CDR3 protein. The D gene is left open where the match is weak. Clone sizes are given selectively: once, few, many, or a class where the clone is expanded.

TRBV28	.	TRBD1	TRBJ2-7	TGTGCCAGCACCCCTCTTTCCGGGACAGGGACCTACGAGCAGTACTTC	CASTPLSGTGTYEQYF
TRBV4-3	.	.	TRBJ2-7	TGCGCCAGCAGCCAAGTCCTTCGCAGGGGCTCCTACGAGCAGTACTTC	CASSQVLRRGSYEQYF
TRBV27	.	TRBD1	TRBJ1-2	TGTGCCAGCAGGACAGGGCTCGGCTATGGCTACACCTTC	CASRTGLGYGYTF
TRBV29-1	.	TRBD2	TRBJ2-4	TGCAGCGTTGAACGAGCGGGAGACGGTGGAAACATTCAGTACTTC	CSVERAGDGGNIQYF
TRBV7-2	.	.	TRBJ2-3	TGTGCCAGCAGCCAAGGACTGCAAACTGATACGCAGTATTTT	CASSQGLQTDTQYF
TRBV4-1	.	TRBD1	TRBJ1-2	TGCGCCAGCACCACAGGGACAGGGACTGGCTACACCTTC	CASTTGTGTGYTF
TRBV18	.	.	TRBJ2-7	TGTGCCAGCTCACCACCGACCCCAGGACCCTACGAGCAGTACTTC	CASSPPTPGPYEQYF
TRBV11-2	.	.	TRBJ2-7	TGTGCCAGCAGGCTAGCCGGCAGCCGGAGCTCCTACGAGCAGTACTTC	CASRLAGSRSSYEQYF
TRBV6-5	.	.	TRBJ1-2	TGTGCCAGCAGTTACTCGGGGCAGGGTAATGGCTACACCTTC	CASSYSGQGNGYTF
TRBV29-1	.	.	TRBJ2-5	TGCAGCGTTGGGGGACTCGGGGAGACCCAGTACTTC	CSVGGLGETQYF
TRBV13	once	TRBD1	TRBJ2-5	TGTGCCAGCAGCCTACAGGGGGTAAAAGAGACCCAGTACTTC	CASSLQGVKETQYF
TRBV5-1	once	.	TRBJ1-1	TGCGCCAGCAGCTGGGGTACAGTGACGAACACTGAAGCTTTCTTT	CASSWGTVTNTEAFF
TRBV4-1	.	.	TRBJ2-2	TGCGCCAGCAGCCAAGGACTAGGTCCGACCGGGGAGCTGTTTTTT	CASSQGLGPTGELFF
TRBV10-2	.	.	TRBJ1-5	TGCGCCAGCAGTGACAGGAATCAGCCCCAGCATTTT	CASSDRNQPQHF
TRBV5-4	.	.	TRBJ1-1	TGTGCCAGCAGGAGGCAGAGTATGAACACTGAAGCTTTCTTT	CASRRQSMNTEAFF
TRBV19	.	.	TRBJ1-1	TGTGCCAGTAGTATACTGGTTTCTTTGCCGAACACTGAAGCTTTCTTT	CASSILVSLPNTEAFF
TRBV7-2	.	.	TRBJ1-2	TGTGCCAGCAGCTTAGCTGTCACAAACGCTAACTATGGCTACACCTTC	CASSLAVTNANYGYTF
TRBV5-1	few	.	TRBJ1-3	TGCGCCAGCAGCGTGGACGGCTCTGGAAACACCATATATTTT	CASSVDGSGNTIYF
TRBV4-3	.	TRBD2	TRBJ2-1	TGCGCCAGCAGCCAAGATCTAGCGGGAGGGAGGTGGAATGAGCAGTTCTTC	CASSQDLAGGRWNEQFF
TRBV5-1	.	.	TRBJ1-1	TGCGCCAGCAGCACAGGGCAAACGAACACTGAAGCTTTCTTT	CASSTGQTNTEAFF
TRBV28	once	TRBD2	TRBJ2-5	TGTGCCAGCAGTTTTATGGGGAGCGGGACGGGAGGAAAGACCCAGTACTTC	CASSFMGSGTGGKTQYF
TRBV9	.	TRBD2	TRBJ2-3	TGTGCCAGCAGCGTAGACGTAGCGGGATTAAGAGATACGCAGTATTTT	CASSVDVAGLRDTQYF
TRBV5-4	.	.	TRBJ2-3	TGTGCCAGCAGCTTGGGTGGCACCCAAACAGATACGCAGTATTTT	CASSLGGTQTDTQYF
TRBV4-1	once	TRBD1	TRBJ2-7	TGCGCCAGCAGCCGACCGGGACAGGGGTACGAGCAGTACTTC	CASSRPGQGYEQYF
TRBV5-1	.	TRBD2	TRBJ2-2	TGCGCCACCCAGGCGGGAGGACTGAACACCGGGGAGCTGTTTTTT	CATQAGGLNTGELFF
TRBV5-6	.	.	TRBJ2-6	TGTGCCAGCAGCTTGCCCGGGACTGGGGCCAACGTCCTGACTTTC	CASSLPGTGANVLTF
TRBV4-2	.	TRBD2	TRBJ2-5	TGTGCCAGCAGCCGAGGACTAGCGGGAGAACAAGAGACCCAGTACTTC	CASSRGLAGEQETQYF
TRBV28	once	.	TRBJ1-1	TGTGCCAGCAGTTTAGCAGGGGCGGCGGGCACTGAAGCTTTCTTT	CASSLAGAAGTEAFF
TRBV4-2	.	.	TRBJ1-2	TGTGCCAGCAGCCAAGATGTCGCGCAGGCCGCCTATGGCTACACCTTC	CASSQDVAQAAYGYTF
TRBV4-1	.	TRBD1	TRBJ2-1	TGCGCCAGCAGCCAACTGGACAGGGTGGCCTACAATGAGCAGTTCTTC	CASSQLDRVAYNEQFF
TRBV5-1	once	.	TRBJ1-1	TGCGCCAGCAGTTATGTGGGGGTGATACGATTCAGGGAGGGCACTGAAGCTTTCTTT	CASSYVGVIRFREGTEAFF
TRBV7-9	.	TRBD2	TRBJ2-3	TGTGCCAGCAGGAGCGGGACTAGCAGCCCAGATACGCAGTATTTT	CASRSGTSSPDTQYF
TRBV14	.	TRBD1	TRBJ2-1	TGTGCCAGCAGCCGGCAGGGGACAGGGTGGCCCAGGCAGTTCTTC	CASSRQGTGWPRQFF
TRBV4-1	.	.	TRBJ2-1	TGCGCCAGCAGCCAAGTTTTTAGCGACATGTACAATGAGCAGTTCTTC	CASSQVFSDMYNEQFF
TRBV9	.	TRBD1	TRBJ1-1	TGTGCCAGCAGCACCCCCAGGGGGGGGATCTTGGACACTGAAGCTTTCTTT	CASSTPRGGILDTEAFF
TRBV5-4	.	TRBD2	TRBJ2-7	TGTGCCAGCAGCTACCGACTAGCGGGAAGTTGGGGGTTCGAGCAGTACTTC	CASSYRLAGSWGFEQYF
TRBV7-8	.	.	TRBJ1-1	TGTGCCAGCAGCTTAGGTTTCAGGTCACAAGCGAACACTGAAGCTTTCTTT	CASSLGFRSQANTEAFF
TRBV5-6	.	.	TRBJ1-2	TGTGCCAGCAGCTTGAAGTCGCAGGGGTGGAGTGGCTACACCTTC	CASSLKSQGWSGYTF
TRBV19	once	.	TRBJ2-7	TGTGCCAGTAGTCCTCAGGGGTCCTTGGGTCACTACGAGCAGTACTTC	CASSPQGSLGHYEQYF
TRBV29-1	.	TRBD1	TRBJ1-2	TGCAGCGTCGGGACAGGGGAAGGCTACACCTTC	CSVGTGEGYTF
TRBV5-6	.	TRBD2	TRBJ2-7	TGTGCCAGTAGGACTAGCGGGACCTACGAGCAGTACTTC	CASRTSGTYEQYF
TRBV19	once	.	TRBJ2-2	TGTGCCAGTATACGAGCGTTGAACACCGGGGAGCTGTTTTTT	CASIRALNTGELFF
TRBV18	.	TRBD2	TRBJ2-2	TGTGCCAGCTCAGAAGGACTAGCGGGAGTGAACACCGGGGAGCTGTTTTTT	CASSEGLAGVNTGELFF
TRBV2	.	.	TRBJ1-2	TGTGCCAGCAGTGTCCGGGCGGGCTACACCTTC	CASSVRAGYTF
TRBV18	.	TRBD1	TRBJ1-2	TGTGCCAGCTCACAGGGACAGCGACAACACTATGGCTACACCTTC	CASSQGQRQHYGYTF